These 17 T cell receptor beta chains were sequenced from one sample in a study of blood T cell repertoires in COVID-19. Sequencing was performed with immunoSEQ multiplex PCR; in TCRdb, only in-frame clones are kept and a portion is missing. The sample carries 300,000 to 350,000 clones, 88% recorded once. The source material was peripheral blood. The source of these receptors is a woman aged 30 to 39 with COVID-19, enrolled during active disease.

CDR3 coding DNA: TGTGCCAGTAGTAAATTGGGGGCAGGGCCGAACACTGAAGCTTTCTTT. Encoded protein: CASSKLGAGPNTEAFF. The rearrangement joins TRBV19 to TRBJ1-1, with D perhaps TRBD1 (6 bases). In germline, CDR1 is LNHDA, CDR2 SQIVND (reference sequence). This CDR3 is built from 16 residues. Trimming stripped 4 bases from V and 1 base from J, with 16 bases between.

The chain is built from TRBV30 and TRBJ1-2, with D possibly being TRBD1 (5 bases). V was clipped by 2 bases and J by 7 bases, with 14 bases between them. This CDR3 contains 13 residues. In germline, CDR1 is GTSNPN, CDR2 SVGIG (reference sequence). The CDR3 nucleotides are TGTGCCTGGAGTCGAGGGACTCTACTTGGCTACACCTTC. This sequence encodes CAWSRGTLLGYTF.

The chain has TRBV2 and TRBJ1-1; no firm D call. Trimming left V 3 bases short and J 11 bases short, with 13 bases between. CDR3 length equals 12 residues. Germline assignment: CDR1 SNHLY and CDR2 FYNNEI. DNA of the CDR3: TGTGCCAGCAGTGAGAATGAGAACCACGCTTTCTTT. Encoded protein: CASSENENHAFF. The full variable domain, its missing parts supplied by reference TRBV2 and TRBJ1-1, is EPEVTQTPSHQVTQMGQEVILRCVPISNHLYFYWYRQILGQKVEFLVSFYNNEISEKSEIFDDQFSVERPDGSNFTLKIRSTKLEDSAMYFCASSENENHAFFGQGTRLTVV.

This chain joins TRBV5-1 and TRBJ1-1, with D possibly TRBD1 on 6 matching bases. CDR3 length equals 12 residues. V lost 5 bases, J lost 11 bases, and 16 bases lay in between. Germline CDR1 is SGHRS and CDR2 is YFSETQ. DNA for the CDR3: TGCGCCAGCAGTTATACAGGGAGGGCGGCTTTCTTT. Its protein product is CASSYTGRAAFF.

V is TRBV5-6 and J is TRBJ1-2; D may be TRBD1 (5 bases). The CDR3 extends over 15 amino acids. Germline loops: CDR1 SGHDT, CDR2 YYEEEE. Trimming shortened V by 0 bases and J by 7 bases, and 16 bases separated the two germline ends. CDR3 DNA sequence: TGTGCCAGCAGCTTGGTCGGGGAGGGGAGATCTGGCTACACCTTC. It translates to CASSLVGEGRSGYTF.

This chain links TRBV23-1 with TRBJ1-5, with D unclear. Being an ORF, TRBV23-1 has a function that is uncertain. CDR3 length: 15 amino acids. Trimming removed 6 bases at V and 2 bases at J, with 14 bases between. The CDR3 sequence: CASSFSGSGNQPQHF. DNA for the CDR3: TGCGCCAGCAGCTTCAGCGGCTCGGGCAATCAGCCCCAGCATTTT.

V usage is TRBV7-8 and J usage is TRBJ1-5, with D possibly being TRBD1 (6 bases). Germline values: CDR1 SGHVS, CDR2 FQNEAQ. CDR3 length: 16 amino acids. Trimming cost V 5 bases and J 6 bases, with 20 bases left between them. In nucleotides, the CDR3 is TGTGCCAGCAGCCCCCGAGAACCCAACAGGGCTCAGCCCCAGCATTTT. Its translation is CASSPREPNRAQPQHF.

This clone appeared once. The chain carries TRBV11-3 and TRBJ2-3; D perhaps matches TRBD2 (6 bases). The V gene lost 2 bases and the J gene lost 4 bases, with 10 bases spanning the gap. CDR3 size: 14 residues. CDR1 and CDR2 from the germline V gene are SGHNT and YENEEA. The DNA of the CDR3 is TGTGCCAGCAGCTTAATAGGGGAGGCAGATACGCAGTATTTT. This gives the protein CASSLIGEADTQYF.

This sequence joins TRBV5-4 and TRBJ1-2; 9 bases are a match to TRBD1. The CDR3 covers 16 residues. V was clipped by 0 bases and J by 6 bases; unmatched bases: 9. The germline V gene encodes CDR1 SGHNT and CDR2 YYREEE (reference sequence). The CDR3 reads CASSLGGYRGRDGYTF. The CDR3 region has the DNA TGTGCCAGCAGCTTGGGTGGATACAGGGGGCGGGATGGCTACACCTTC.

This sequence joins TRBV27 and TRBJ1-1; D remains ambiguous. CDR1 is MNHEY and CDR2 is SMNVEV in the germline V gene (reference sequence). V lost 0 bases, J lost 4 bases, and 12 bases lay in between. The CDR3 has 15 amino acids. The CDR3 here is CASSLSRISGTEAFF. The CDR3 DNA reads TGTGCCAGCAGTTTATCGCGCATCTCGGGCACTGAAGCTTTCTTT.

V gene TRBV7-2 combines with J gene TRBJ2-6, with TRBD1 matching 9 bases. The CDR3 is made up of 19 amino acids. V was pared by 4 bases and J by 2 bases, with 12 bases of the junction left unmatched. The V gene's germline CDR1 is SGHTA and CDR2 FQGNSA. CDR3 coding DNA: TGTGCCAGCAGCTGGGCCCCGGGACAGGGAGGGCCTGGGGCCAACGTCCTGACTTTC. Protein: CASSWAPGQGGPGANVLTF.

The CDR3 spells CASSPTTGEQFF. CDR3 nucleotide sequence: TGTGCCAGCAGTCCAACGACGGGAGAGCAGTTCTTC. The V gene is TRBV7-9, the J gene TRBJ2-1; D is possibly TRBD2 (5 bases). Between the trimmed V and J ends, which lost 6 bases and 10 bases, there was a span of 13 bases. The germline CDR1 and CDR2 sequences are SEHNR and FQNEAQ (reference sequence). The CDR3 totals 12 residues.

This chain links TRBV11-3 with TRBJ1-4, with a weak D call TRBD1 (5 bases). The CDR3 loop spans 17 amino acids. Germline V gene sequence: CDR1 SGHNT, CDR2 YENEEA. V was clipped by 1 base and J by 7 bases, with 19 bases between them. The DNA of the CDR3 is TGTGCCAGCAGCTTAGTGTTCGGCCCCACCGGGGGTGAAAAACTGTTTTTT. This gives the protein CASSLVFGPTGGEKLFF. Full variable domain (outside the CDR3, taken from reference TRBV11-3 and TRBJ1-4): EAGVVQSPRYKIIEKKQPVAFWCNPISGHNTLYWYLQNLGQGPELLIRYENEEAVDDSQLPKDRFSAERLKGVDSTLKIQPAELGDSAVYLCASSLVFGPTGGEKLFFGSGTQLSVL.

The count of this clone is one. This sequence joins TRBV19 and TRBJ2-5; D might be TRBD2 (7 bases). The germline V and J ends were trimmed by 3 bases and 1 base, with 12 bases remaining between them. The CDR3 consists of 15 residues. Germline V gene lookup returns CDR1 LNHDA and CDR2 SQIVND (reference sequence). The CDR3 DNA sequence: TGTGCCAGTAGTATCCTCGCGGGGGCCCAAGAGACCCAGTACTTC. This codes for CASSILAGAQETQYF.

This chain uses TRBV20-1 with TRBJ1-4; perhaps TRBD1 as D (5 bases). Trimming shortened V by 3 bases and J by 7 bases, and 12 bases separated the two germline ends. The CDR3 length is 13 residues. Germline V gene sequence: CDR1 DFQATT, CDR2 SNEGSKA (reference sequence). CDR3 nucleotide sequence: TGCAGTGCTAGTCCGTACGGGGGTGAAAAACTGTTTTTT. It translates to CSASPYGGEKLFF.

This clone was detected only once. The gene calls are TRBV11-2 and TRBJ2-7; D may be TRBD1 (6 bases). The germline gives CDR1 SGHAT, CDR2 FQNNGV. Trimming removed 3 bases at V and 3 bases at J, with 9 bases between. This CDR3 region has 13 residues. The CDR3 DNA reads TGTGCCAGCAGCTTCGTGACAGGCTACGAGCAGTACTTC. This sequence encodes CASSFVTGYEQYF.

This rearrangement joins TRBV6-5 to TRBJ1-1, with 7 bases matching TRBD1. This CDR3 region has 12 residues. J lost 4 bases, V lost 7 bases, and 3 bases had no gene match. Germline V lookup: CDR1 MNHEY, CDR2 SVGAGI. The CDR3: CASKGAVTEAFF. For the CDR3, the DNA is TGTGCCAGCAAGGGGGCGGTCACTGAAGCTTTCTTT.